The 8 T cell receptor beta chains in this list originate from one sample, sequenced in a study of blood T cell repertoires in COVID-19. This table comes from immunoSEQ multiplex PCR, and its TCRdb copy is limited to in-frame clones, with some not included. In the table there are 200,000 to 250,000 clones, 82% of which are singletons. The sequencing input was peripheral blood. The receptors come from a woman in her sixties or seventies with COVID-19, enrolled during active disease.

This clone appeared once. The V and J genes are TRBV7-2 and TRBJ1-1; possibly TRBD1 for D (5 bases). V shed 5 bases and J shed 0 bases, with 10 bases lying between them. CDR1 and CDR2 (germline): SGHTA, FQGNSA. CDR3 length: 14 residues. The CDR3 protein is CASSARQMNTEAFF. DNA of the CDR3: TGTGCCAGCAGCGCCCGACAGATGAACACTGAAGCTTTCTTT.

This clone appeared a few times. This chain connects TRBV6-5 to TRBJ1-2; D is uncertain. The CDR3 extends over 14 amino acids. Germline CDR1 is MNHEY and CDR2 is SVGAGI. V was pared by 6 bases and J by 2 bases, with 13 bases between. The CDR3 loop reads CASRYTERNYGYTF. The CDR3 DNA sequence: TGTGCCAGCAGATACACCGAGAGGAACTATGGCTACACCTTC.

This chain uses TRBV7-8 with TRBJ2-1; 10 bases align to TRBD1. Germline V CDR1 and CDR2: SGHVS, FQNEAQ. V lost 1 base, J lost 8 bases, and 8 bases stayed unmatched. The CDR3 consists of 16 residues. CDR3 sequence: CASSLVVDRGYYEQFF. CDR3 nucleotide sequence: TGTGCCAGCAGCTTAGTTGTGGACAGGGGGTACTATGAGCAGTTCTTC.

This rearrangement joins TRBV24-1 to TRBJ2-2, with D perhaps matching TRBD2 (6 bases). Trimming took off 5 bases at V and 6 bases at J, with 12 bases between the two ends. CDR1 and CDR2 from the germline V gene are KGHDR and SFDVKD. The CDR3 contains 14 residues. CDR3 nucleotides: TGTGCCACCAGTGCTCAGGGAGGCCCCGGGGAGCTGTTTTTT. Its protein is CATSAQGGPGELFF.

V is TRBV29-1 and J is TRBJ1-2; D is perhaps TRBD1 (5 bases). The CDR3 sequence is 12 residues long. Trimming stripped 5 bases from V and 4 bases from J, with 11 bases between. The germline gives CDR1 SQVTM, CDR2 ANQGSEA. In nucleotides, the CDR3 is TGCAGCGTTACAGGCGTCGTCTATGGCTACACCTTC. Amino acids: CSVTGVVYGYTF.

This chain connects TRBV7-3 to TRBJ2-5; 7 positions match TRBD2. Germline V CDR1 and CDR2: SGHTA, FQGTGA. This CDR3 comprises 14 residues. V was pared by 4 bases and J by 4 bases, with 6 bases of the junction left unmatched. CDR3 sequence: CASSSNSGSETQYF. The CDR3 region has the DNA TGTGCCAGCAGCTCAAATAGCGGGTCAGAGACCCAGTACTTC.

This clone has only a few counts. This specimen includes other DNA sequences encoding the same CDR3. V gene TRBV6-2 or TRBV6-3 combines with J gene TRBJ2-5; 15 nucleotides match TRBD2. CDR1 and CDR2 from the germline V gene are MNHEY and SVGEGT. Trimming took 4 bases from V and 5 from J; bases not matched to a gene: 5. The length of the CDR3 is 16 residues. CDR3 sequence: CASSSGLAGGGETQYF. CDR3 sequence (DNA): TGTGCCAGCAGTTCCGGACTAGCGGGAGGGGGGGAGACCCAGTACTTC.

The J gene is TRBJ2-5, the V gene TRBV4-2; a possible D gene is TRBD2 (6 bases). V shed 1 base and J shed 2 bases, with 14 bases lying between them. Looked up from germline, CDR1 is LGHNA and CDR2 is YNFKEQ. CDR3 length: 16 amino acids. The CDR3 spells CASSQVKAGGQETQYF. The CDR3 DNA reads TGTGCCAGCAGCCAAGTGAAAGCTGGGGGGCAAGAGACCCAGTACTTC.